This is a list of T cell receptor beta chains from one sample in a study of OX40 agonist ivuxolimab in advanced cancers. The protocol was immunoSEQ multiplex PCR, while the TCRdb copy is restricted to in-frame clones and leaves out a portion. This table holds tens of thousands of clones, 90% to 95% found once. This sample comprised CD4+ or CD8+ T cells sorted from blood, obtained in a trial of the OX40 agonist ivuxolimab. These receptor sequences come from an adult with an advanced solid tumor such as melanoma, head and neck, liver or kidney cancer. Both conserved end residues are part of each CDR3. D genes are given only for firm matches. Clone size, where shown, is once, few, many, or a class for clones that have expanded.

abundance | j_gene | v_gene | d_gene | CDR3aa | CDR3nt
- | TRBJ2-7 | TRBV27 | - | CASSLSVRAYEQYF | TGTGCCAGCAGTTTATCGGTCAGGGCCTACGAGCAGTACTTC
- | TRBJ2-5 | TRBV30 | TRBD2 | CAWSDAAGVIETQYF | TGTGCCTGGAGTGATGCAGCGGGAGTAATAGAGACCCAGTACTTC
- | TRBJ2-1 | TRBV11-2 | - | CASSRVGYPEQFF | TGTGCCAGCAGCCGTGTGGGGTATCCTGAGCAGTTCTTC
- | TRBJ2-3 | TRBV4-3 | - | CASSQVVQDTQYF | TGCGCCAGCAGCCAAGTTGTGCAAGATACGCAGTATTTT
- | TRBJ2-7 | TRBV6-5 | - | CASSYSNQGYEQYF | TGTGCCAGCAGTTACTCGAACCAGGGGTACGAGCAGTACTTC
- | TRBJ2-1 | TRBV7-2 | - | CASSLAGQGYNEQFF | TGTGCCAGCAGCTTAGCCGGGCAAGGGTACAATGAGCAGTTCTTC
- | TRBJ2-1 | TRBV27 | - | CASSLANLYINNEQFF | TGTGCCAGCAGTCTAGCAAATCTATACATCAACAATGAGCAGTTCTTC
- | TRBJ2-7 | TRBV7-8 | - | CASSASSGGVADEQYF | TGTGCCAGCAGCGCCTCTTCAGGGGGGGTCGCGGACGAGCAGTACTTC
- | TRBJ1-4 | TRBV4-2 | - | CASSQDSGSAGEKLFF | TGTGCCAGCAGCCAAGATAGTGGCAGCGCCGGGGAAAAACTGTTTTTT
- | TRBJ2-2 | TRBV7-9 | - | CASSPRNPRGTGELFF | TGTGCCAGCAGCCCACGAAACCCACGGGGCACCGGGGAGCTGTTTTTT
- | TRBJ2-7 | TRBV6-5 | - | CASSPGGGYEQYF | TGTGCCAGCAGTCCCGGCGGCGGGTACGAGCAGTACTTC
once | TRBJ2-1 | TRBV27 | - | CASSFGGAAYNEQFF | TGTGCCAGCAGTTTTGGGGGGGCGGCCTACAATGAGCAGTTCTTC
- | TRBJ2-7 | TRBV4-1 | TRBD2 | CASSQVGGSSYEQYF | TGCGCCAGCAGCCAAGTCGGGGGGAGCTCCTACGAGCAGTACTTC
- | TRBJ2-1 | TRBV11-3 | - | CASSFAGIHNEQFF | TGTGCCAGCAGCTTTGCGGGAATCCACAATGAGCAGTTCTTC
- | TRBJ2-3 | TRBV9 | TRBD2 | CASSEPQGSSGSPADTQYF | TGTGCCAGCAGCGAGCCACAGGGATCTAGCGGGAGCCCAGCAGATACGCAGTATTTT
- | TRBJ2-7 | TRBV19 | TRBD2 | CASPSLAVRRGYEQYF | TGTGCCAGTCCCTCACTAGCGGTCAGACGGGGCTACGAGCAATACTTC
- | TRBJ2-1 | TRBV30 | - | CAWGTLYNEQFF | TGTGCCTGGGGGACACTGTACAATGAGCAGTTCTTC
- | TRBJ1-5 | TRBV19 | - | CASSPRGPQPQHF | TGTGCCAGTAGTCCGAGGGGCCCTCAGCCCCAGCATTTT
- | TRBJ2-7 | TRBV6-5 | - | CASSYSGRAVVYEQYF | TGTGCCAGCAGTTACTCGGGCAGGGCGGTGGTCTACGAGCAGTACTTC
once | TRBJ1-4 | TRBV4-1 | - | CASSLRQVFNQELFF | TGCGCCAGCAGCCTCAGACAGGTGTTTAATCAGGAACTGTTTTTT
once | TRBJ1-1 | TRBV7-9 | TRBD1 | CASSGDRANTEAFF | TGTGCCAGCAGTGGGGACAGGGCGAACACTGAAGCTTTCTTT
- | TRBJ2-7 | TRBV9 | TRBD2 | CASSGRELSYEQYF | TGTGCCAGCAGCGGGCGGGAGCTCTCCTACGAGCAGTACTTC
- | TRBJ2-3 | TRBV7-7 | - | CATHEWTDTQYF | TGTGCTACCCATGAATGGACAGATACGCAGTATTTT
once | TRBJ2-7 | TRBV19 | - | CASSISASTTFFYEQYF | TGTGCCAGTAGTATCAGTGCCTCGACTACGTTTTTCTACGAGCAGTACTTC
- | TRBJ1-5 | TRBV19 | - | CASSIGGDYRTNQPQHF | TGTGCCAGTAGTATAGGGGGGGACTACCGTACGAATCAGCCCCAGCATTTT
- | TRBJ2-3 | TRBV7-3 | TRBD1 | CASSSTGGEGDTQYF | TGTGCCAGCAGCTCCACAGGGGGCGAGGGAGATACGCAGTATTTT
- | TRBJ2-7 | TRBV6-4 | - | CASSHAVTTYEQYF | TGTGCCAGCAGCCACGCAGTTACGACCTACGAGCAGTACTTC
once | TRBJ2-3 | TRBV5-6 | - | CASSPLGTGRTDTQYF | TGTGCCAGCAGCCCACTGGGGACGGGACGCACAGATACGCAGTATTTT
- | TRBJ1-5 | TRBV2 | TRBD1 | CASSDGRGLYSNQPQHF | TGTGCCAGCAGTGATGGCAGGGGGCTCTATAGCAATCAGCCCCAGCATTTT
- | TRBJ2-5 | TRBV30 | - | CAWSWGLVSQETQYF | TGTGCCTGGAGCTGGGGGCTGGTTAGCCAAGAGACCCAGTACTTC
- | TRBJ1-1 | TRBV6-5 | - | CASSYAENTEAFF | TGTGCCAGCAGTTACGCAGAAAACACTGAAGCTTTCTTT
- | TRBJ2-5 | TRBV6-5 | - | CASSYSGRFTKETQYF | TGTGCCAGCAGTTACTCGGGGAGGTTCACCAAAGAGACCCAGTACTTC
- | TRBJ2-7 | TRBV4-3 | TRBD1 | CASSQGQGVEQYF | TGCGCCAGCAGCCAGGGACAGGGGGTCGAGCAGTACTTC
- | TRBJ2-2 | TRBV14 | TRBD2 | CASSSHGAGDYTGELFF | TGTGCCAGCAGTTCCCATGGAGCGGGGGATTACACCGGGGAGCTGTTTTTT
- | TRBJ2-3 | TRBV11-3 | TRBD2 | CASSSTSGSTDTQYF | TGTGCCAGCAGCTCCACTAGCGGGAGTACAGATACGCAGTATTTT